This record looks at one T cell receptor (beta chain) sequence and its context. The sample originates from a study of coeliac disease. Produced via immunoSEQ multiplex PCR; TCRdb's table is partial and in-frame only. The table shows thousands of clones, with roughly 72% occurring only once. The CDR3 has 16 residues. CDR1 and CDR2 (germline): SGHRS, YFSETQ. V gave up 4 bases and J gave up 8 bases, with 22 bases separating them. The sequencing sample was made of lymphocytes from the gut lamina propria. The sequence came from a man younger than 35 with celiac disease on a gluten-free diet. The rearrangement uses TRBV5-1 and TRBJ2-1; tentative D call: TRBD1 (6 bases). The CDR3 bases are TGCGCCAGCAGCCCTCAGACAGGTTGGGGATCGTATGAGCAGTTCTTC. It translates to CASSPQTGWGSYEQFF.